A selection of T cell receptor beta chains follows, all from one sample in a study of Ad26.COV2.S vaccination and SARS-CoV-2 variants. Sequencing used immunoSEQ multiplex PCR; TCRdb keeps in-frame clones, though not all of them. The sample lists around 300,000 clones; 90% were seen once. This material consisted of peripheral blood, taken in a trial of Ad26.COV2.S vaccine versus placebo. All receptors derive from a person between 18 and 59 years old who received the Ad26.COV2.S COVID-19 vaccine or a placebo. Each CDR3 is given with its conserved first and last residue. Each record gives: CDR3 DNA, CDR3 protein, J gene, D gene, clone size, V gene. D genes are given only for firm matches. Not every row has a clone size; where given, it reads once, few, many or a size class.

CDR3 DNA: TGCGCCAGCAGCCAAGCCGGGAAACTAGGACAGAACACTGGAGCTTTCTTT
CDR3 protein: CASSQAGKLGQNTGAFF
J gene: TRBJ1-1
D gene: .
clone size: medium-sized
V gene: TRBV4-3

CDR3 DNA: TGTGCCAGCAGCCCCGGGACAGGGGCGAGAGGATCACCCCTCCACTTT
CDR3 protein: CASSPGTGARGSPLHF
J gene: TRBJ1-6
D gene: TRBD1
clone size: .
V gene: TRBV7-2

CDR3 DNA: TGTGCCAGCAGCTTGTCTCTCGCGAGGCTGTCCACCGGGGAGCTGTTTTTT
CDR3 protein: CASSLSLARLSTGELFF
J gene: TRBJ2-2
D gene: .
clone size: .
V gene: TRBV5-6

CDR3 DNA: TGTGCCTGGAGTAGAGACCTTAATGAAAAACTGTTTTTT
CDR3 protein: CAWSRDLNEKLFF
J gene: TRBJ1-4
D gene: .
clone size: .
V gene: TRBV30

CDR3 DNA: TGTGCCAGCAGTGGGGCAGGGGGCAATGGCTACACCTTC
CDR3 protein: CASSGAGGNGYTF
J gene: TRBJ1-2
D gene: TRBD1
clone size: .
V gene: TRBV11-3

CDR3 DNA: TGTGCCAGCAGCTTAGTTAGGACTAGGGAGACGAATGAGCAGTTCTTC
CDR3 protein: CASSLVRTRETNEQFF
J gene: TRBJ2-1
D gene: TRBD2
clone size: .
V gene: TRBV11-2

CDR3 DNA: TGTGCCAGTAGGACAGGGAGCACCGGGGAGCTGTTTTTT
CDR3 protein: CASRTGSTGELFF
J gene: TRBJ2-2
D gene: TRBD1
clone size: .
V gene: TRBV19

CDR3 DNA: TGTGCCAGCAGTTCAACAGGCATGAAGGACTATGGCTACACCTTC
CDR3 protein: CASSSTGMKDYGYTF
J gene: TRBJ1-2
D gene: .
clone size: .
V gene: TRBV6-2/TRBV6-3

CDR3 DNA: TGTGCCAGCAGCCAAGCCATGACAGCCTATGGCTACACCTTC
CDR3 protein: CASSQAMTAYGYTF
J gene: TRBJ1-2
D gene: .
clone size: .
V gene: TRBV3-1/TRBV3-2

CDR3 DNA: TGTGCCAGCAGTTTGCCGGGTACTACCTACAATGAGCAGTTCTTC
CDR3 protein: CASSLPGTTYNEQFF
J gene: TRBJ2-1
D gene: .
clone size: .
V gene: TRBV6-5

CDR3 DNA: TGTGCCAGCAGCCAAGACGAAAAACTGTTTTTT
CDR3 protein: CASSQDEKLFF
J gene: TRBJ1-4
D gene: .
clone size: .
V gene: TRBV4-2

CDR3 DNA: TGTGCCAGCAGCGCAAGCACCTACGAGCAGTACTTC
CDR3 protein: CASSASTYEQYF
J gene: TRBJ2-7
D gene: .
clone size: .
V gene: TRBV7-9

CDR3 DNA: TGTGCCAGCAGCTTAGCACTAGATTGGATTGGTGAGCAGTTCTTC
CDR3 protein: CASSLALDWIGEQFF
J gene: TRBJ2-1
D gene: .
clone size: .
V gene: TRBV7-6

CDR3 DNA: TGTGCCAGCAGCCAACAGGCGCACTCTGGAAACACCATATATTTT
CDR3 protein: CASSQQAHSGNTIYF
J gene: TRBJ1-3
D gene: .
clone size: .
V gene: TRBV7-8

CDR3 DNA: TGCGCCAGCAGTTATTGGCAGGAGAACTACGAGCAGTACTTC
CDR3 protein: CASSYWQENYEQYF
J gene: TRBJ2-7
D gene: .
clone size: .
V gene: TRBV5-1

CDR3 DNA: TGTGCCAGTAGCCCTACAGGGACCGGGGAGCTGTTTTTT
CDR3 protein: CASSPTGTGELFF
J gene: TRBJ2-2
D gene: .
clone size: .
V gene: TRBV19

CDR3 DNA: TGTGCCAGCAGTCCGTCAACAGGGTTCACTGAAGCTTTCTTT
CDR3 protein: CASSPSTGFTEAFF
J gene: TRBJ1-1
D gene: .
clone size: .
V gene: TRBV27

CDR3 DNA: TGTGCCAGCAGTCGGGCAGACCCGAGTACTGAAGCTTTCTTT
CDR3 protein: CASSRADPSTEAFF
J gene: TRBJ1-1
D gene: .
clone size: .
V gene: TRBV6-5

CDR3 DNA: TGCGCCAGCAGCCAAGATTTTTGGGACTTGCAGTACTTC
CDR3 protein: CASSQDFWDLQYF
J gene: TRBJ2-7
D gene: .
clone size: .
V gene: TRBV4-3

CDR3 DNA: TGTGCCAGCAGTTTGGACGTTGCCCCTGAAGCTTTCTTT
CDR3 protein: CASSLDVAPEAFF
J gene: TRBJ1-1
D gene: .
clone size: .
V gene: TRBV7-9

CDR3 DNA: TGTGCCAGCAGCTCGATCACTATGACGGGACAGAGCTCCTACGAGCAGTACTTC
CDR3 protein: CASSSITMTGQSSYEQYF
J gene: TRBJ2-7
D gene: TRBD1
clone size: .
V gene: TRBV13

CDR3 DNA: TGTGCCAGCACCGAGAGTGATCAGCCCCAGCATTTT
CDR3 protein: CASTESDQPQHF
J gene: TRBJ1-5
D gene: .
clone size: .
V gene: TRBV28